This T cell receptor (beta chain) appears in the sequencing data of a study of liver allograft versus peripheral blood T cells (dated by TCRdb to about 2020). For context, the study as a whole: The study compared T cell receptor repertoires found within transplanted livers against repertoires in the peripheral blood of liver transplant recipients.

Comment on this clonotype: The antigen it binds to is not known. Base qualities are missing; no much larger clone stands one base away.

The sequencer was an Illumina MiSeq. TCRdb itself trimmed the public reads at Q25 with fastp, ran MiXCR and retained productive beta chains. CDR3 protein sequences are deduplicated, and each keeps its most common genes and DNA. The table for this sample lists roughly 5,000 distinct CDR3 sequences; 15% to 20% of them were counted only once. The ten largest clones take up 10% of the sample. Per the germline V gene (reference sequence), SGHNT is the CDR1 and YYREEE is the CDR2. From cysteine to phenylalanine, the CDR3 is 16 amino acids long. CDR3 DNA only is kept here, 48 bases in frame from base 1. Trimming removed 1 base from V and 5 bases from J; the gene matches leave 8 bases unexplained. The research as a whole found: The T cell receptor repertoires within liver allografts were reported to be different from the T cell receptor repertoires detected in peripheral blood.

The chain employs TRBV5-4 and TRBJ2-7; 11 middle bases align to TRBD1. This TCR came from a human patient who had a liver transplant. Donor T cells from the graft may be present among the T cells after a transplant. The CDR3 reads CASSLPWTGGGNEQYF. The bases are TGTGCCAGCAGCTTGCCATGGACAGGGGGCGGGAACGAGCAGTACTTC.